The source of this TCR beta chain is a study of cytomegalovirus exposure and HLA in healthy donors. In the case of this clone: Its antigen remains unidentified.

General study points: The CMV antigen specificity of a few CMV-associated chains was confirmed through in vitro analysis. A later analysis, which compared TCR beta chains of equal frequency, found the HLA-associated ones more clonally expanded.

The CDR3 runs 13 residues. Germline V gene data show CDR1 as SGHAT and CDR2 as FQNNGV. V was trimmed by 5 bases and J by 5 bases, leaving 13 bases between them. 60 Vbeta and 13 Jbeta primers were used in PCR. Profiling relied on immunoSEQ multiplex PCR, and the TCRdb table lists in-frame clones only, not all of them. The sample holds more than 150,000 clones, around three quarters seen once. V usage is TRBV11-2 and J usage is TRBJ2-7; tentative D call: TRBD1 (5 bases). Source material: PBMCs. The clonotype was recovered from a woman in her 30s in good health and CMV-seronegative. The CDR3 region is CASSPRVSHEQYF. The CDR3, as DNA: TGTGCCAGCAGCCCCAGGGTGTCGCACGAGCAGTACTTC.